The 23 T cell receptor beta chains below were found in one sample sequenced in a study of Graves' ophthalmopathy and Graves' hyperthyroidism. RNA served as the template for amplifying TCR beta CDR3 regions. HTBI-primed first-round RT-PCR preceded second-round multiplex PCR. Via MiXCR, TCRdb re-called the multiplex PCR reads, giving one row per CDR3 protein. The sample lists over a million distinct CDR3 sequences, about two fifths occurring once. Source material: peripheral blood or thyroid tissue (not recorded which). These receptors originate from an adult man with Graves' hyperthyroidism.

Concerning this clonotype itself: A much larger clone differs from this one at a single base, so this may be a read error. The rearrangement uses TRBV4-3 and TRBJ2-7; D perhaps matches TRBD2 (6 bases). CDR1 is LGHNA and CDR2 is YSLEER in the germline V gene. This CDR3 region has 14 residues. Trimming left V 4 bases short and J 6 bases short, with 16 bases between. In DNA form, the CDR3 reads TGCGCCAGCAGCCGAGGACTACCATGGGCCGAGCAGTACTTC. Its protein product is CASSRGLPWAEQYF.

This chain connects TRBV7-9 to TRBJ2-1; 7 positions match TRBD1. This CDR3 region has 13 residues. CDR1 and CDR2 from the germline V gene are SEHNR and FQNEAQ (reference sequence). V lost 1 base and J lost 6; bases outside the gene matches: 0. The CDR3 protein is CASSLGQGNEQFF. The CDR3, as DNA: TGTGCCAGCAGCTTAGGACAGGGCAATGAGCAGTTCTTC.

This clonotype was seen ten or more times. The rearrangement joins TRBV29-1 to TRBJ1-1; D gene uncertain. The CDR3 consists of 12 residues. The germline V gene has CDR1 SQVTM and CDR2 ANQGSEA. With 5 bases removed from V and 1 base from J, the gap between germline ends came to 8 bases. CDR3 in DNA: TGCAGCGTTTCCAAGACGAACACTGAAGCTTTCTTT. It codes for CSVSKTNTEAFF.

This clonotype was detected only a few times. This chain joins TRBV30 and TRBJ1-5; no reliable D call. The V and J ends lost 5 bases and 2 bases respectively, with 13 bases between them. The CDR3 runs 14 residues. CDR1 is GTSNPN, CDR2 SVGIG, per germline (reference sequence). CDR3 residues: CAWGLMEGNQPQHF. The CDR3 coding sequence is TGTGCCTGGGGATTGATGGAAGGCAATCAGCCCCAGCATTTT.

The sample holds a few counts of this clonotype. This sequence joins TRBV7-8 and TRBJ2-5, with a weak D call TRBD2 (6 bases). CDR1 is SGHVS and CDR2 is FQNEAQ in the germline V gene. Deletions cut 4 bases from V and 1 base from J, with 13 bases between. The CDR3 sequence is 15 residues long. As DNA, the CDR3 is TGTGCCAGCAGCTCCCCAGCGGGTAGCCAAGAGACCCAGTACTTC. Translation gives CASSSPAGSQETQYF. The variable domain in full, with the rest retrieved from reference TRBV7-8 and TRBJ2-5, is GAGVSQSPRYKVAKRGQDVALRCDPISGHVSLFWYQQALGQGPEFLTYFQNEAQLDKSGLPSDRFFAERPEGSVSTLKIQRTQQEDSAVYLCASSSPAGSQETQYFGPGTRLLVL.

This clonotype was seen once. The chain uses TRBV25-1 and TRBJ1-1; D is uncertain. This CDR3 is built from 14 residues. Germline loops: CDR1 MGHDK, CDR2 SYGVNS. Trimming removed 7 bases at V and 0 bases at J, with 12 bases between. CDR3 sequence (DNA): TGTGCCAGCACCTCAGAGGTAGTGAACACTGAAGCTTTCTTT. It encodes CASTSEVVNTEAFF.

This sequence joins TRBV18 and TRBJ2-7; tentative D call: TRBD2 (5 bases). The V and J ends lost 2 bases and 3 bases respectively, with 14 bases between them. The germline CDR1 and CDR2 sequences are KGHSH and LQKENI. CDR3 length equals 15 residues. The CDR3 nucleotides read TGTGCCAGCTCACCATTGTCGGCGGGTCGCTACGAGCAGTACTTC. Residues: CASSPLSAGRYEQYF.

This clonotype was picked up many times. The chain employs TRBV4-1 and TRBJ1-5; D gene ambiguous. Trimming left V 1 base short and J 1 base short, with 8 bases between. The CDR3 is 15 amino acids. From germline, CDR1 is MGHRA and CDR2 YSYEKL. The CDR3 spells CASSQVSSSNQPQHF. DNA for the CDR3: TGCGCCAGCAGCCAAGTTTCCAGCAGCAATCAGCCCCAGCATTTT.

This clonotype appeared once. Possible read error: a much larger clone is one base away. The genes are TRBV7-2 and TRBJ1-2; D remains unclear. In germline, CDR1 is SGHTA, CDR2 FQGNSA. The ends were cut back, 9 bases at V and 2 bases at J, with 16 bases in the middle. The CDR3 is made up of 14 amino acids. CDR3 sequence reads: CASSMGLPNYGYTF. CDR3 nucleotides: TGTGCCAGTAGTATGGGCCTACCGAACTATGGCTACACCTTC.

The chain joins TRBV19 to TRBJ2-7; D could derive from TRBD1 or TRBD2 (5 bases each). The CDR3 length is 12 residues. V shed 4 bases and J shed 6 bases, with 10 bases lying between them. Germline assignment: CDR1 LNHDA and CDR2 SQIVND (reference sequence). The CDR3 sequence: CASSTGTGEQYF. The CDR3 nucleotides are TGTGCCAGTAGTACCGGGACCGGCGAGCAGTACTTC.

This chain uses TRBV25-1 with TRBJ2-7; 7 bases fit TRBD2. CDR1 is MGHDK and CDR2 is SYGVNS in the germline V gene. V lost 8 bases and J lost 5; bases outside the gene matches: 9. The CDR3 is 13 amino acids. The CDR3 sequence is CASLDASGDEQYF. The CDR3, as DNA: TGTGCCAGCTTAGATGCCAGCGGGGACGAGCAGTACTTC.

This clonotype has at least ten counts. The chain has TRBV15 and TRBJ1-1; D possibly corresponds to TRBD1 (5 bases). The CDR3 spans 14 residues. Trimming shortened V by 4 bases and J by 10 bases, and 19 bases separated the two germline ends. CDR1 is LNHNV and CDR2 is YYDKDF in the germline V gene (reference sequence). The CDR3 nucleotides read TGTGCCACCAGCACTCGGTGGGCTCAGGGAGGAGCTTTCTTT. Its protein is CATSTRWAQGGAFF.

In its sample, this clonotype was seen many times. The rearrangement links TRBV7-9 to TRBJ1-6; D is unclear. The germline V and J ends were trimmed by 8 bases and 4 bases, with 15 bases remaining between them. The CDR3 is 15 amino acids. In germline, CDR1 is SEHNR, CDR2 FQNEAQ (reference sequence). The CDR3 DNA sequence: TGTGCCAGCCAAACCGACTGGGCGTATAATTCACCCCTCCACTTT. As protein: CASQTDWAYNSPLHF.

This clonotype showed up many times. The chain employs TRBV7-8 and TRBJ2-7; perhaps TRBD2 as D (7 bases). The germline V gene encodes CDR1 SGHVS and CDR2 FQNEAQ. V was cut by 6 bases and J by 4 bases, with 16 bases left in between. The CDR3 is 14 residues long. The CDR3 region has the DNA TGTGCCAGCAGTTTGAGGGGGGGAGGTTACGAGCAGTACTTC. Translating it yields CASSLRGGGYEQYF.

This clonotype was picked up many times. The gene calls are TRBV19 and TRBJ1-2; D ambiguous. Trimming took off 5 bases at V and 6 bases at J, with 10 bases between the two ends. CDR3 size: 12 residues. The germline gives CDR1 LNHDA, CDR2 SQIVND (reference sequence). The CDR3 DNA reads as TGTGCCAGTAGTCACCCCCTAGATGGCTACACCTTC. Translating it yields CASSHPLDGYTF.

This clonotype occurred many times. The CDR3 sequence: CASSDPGQGAYEQYF. The CDR3 nucleotides read TGTGCCAGCAGTGATCCGGGACAGGGAGCCTACGAGCAGTACTTC. The genes are TRBV25-1 and TRBJ2-7; 9 nucleotides match TRBD1. This CDR3 spans 15 amino acids. The germline gives CDR1 MGHDK, CDR2 SYGVNS. The V gene end was trimmed by 3 bases and the J gene end by 2 bases; junction bases not matched to a gene: 5.

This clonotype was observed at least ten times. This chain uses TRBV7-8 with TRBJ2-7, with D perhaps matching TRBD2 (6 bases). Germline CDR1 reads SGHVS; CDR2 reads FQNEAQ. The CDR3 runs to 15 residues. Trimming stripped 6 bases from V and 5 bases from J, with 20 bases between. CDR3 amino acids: CASSARWGEQHEQYF. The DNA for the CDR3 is TGTGCCAGCAGTGCCCGTTGGGGGGAGCAGCACGAGCAGTACTTC.

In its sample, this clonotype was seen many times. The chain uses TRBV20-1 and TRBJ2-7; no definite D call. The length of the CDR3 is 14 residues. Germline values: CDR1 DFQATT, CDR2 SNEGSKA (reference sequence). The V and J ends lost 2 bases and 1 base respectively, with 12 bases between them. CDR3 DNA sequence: TGCAGTGCTAGACGAGGCGCCGGATCCTACGAGCAGTACTTC. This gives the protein CSARRGAGSYEQYF.

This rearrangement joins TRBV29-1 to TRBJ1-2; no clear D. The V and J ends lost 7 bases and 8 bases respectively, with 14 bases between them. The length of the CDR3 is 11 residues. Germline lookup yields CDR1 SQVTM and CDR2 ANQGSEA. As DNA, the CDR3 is TGCAGCGGACTGCTGTATAGCGGCTACACCTTC. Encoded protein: CSGLLYSGYTF.

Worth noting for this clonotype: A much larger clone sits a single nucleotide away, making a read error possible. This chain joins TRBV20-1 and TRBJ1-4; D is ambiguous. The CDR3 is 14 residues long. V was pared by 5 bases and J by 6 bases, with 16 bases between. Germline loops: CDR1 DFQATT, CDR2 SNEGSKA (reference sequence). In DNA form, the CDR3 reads TGCAGTGCTCCCTGGGGTAGGCTCGATGAAAAACTGTTTTTT. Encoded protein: CSAPWGRLDEKLFF.

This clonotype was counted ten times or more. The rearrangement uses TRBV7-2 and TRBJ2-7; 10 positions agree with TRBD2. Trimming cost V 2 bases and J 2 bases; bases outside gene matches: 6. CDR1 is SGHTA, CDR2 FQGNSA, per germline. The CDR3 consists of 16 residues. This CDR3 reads CASSLLVLAGAYEQYF. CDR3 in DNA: TGTGCCAGCAGCTTATTGGTGCTAGCGGGGGCCTACGAGCAGTACTTC.

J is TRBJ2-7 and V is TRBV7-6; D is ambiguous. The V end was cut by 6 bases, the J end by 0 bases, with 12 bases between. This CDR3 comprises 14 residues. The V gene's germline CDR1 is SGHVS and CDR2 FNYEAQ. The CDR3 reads CASSANAVSYEQYF. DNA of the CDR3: TGTGCCAGCAGTGCTAATGCGGTCTCCTACGAGCAGTACTTC.

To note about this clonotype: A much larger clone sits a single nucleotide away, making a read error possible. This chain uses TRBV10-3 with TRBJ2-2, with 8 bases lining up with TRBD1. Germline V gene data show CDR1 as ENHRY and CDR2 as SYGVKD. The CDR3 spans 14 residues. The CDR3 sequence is CASSYRGDTGELFF. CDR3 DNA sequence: TGTGCCAGCAGTTACAGGGGGGACACCGGGGAGCTGTTTTTT.